The 2 T cell receptor beta chains given below trace back to one sample, sequenced in a study of T cell responses to AZD1222 COVID-19 vaccine. Method: immunoSEQ multiplex PCR; TCRdb's copy keeps in-frame clones and lacks some. The data show 150,000 to 200,000 clones, with about nine tenths seen just once and more than 5.5% held by the top ten. Material: peripheral blood, obtained on day 0 of AZD1222 vaccination. These receptors all come from an adult in good health.

This rearrangement joins TRBV28 to TRBJ1-1; D might be TRBD1 (6 bases). This CDR3 has 13 amino acids. V lost 3 bases to trimming and J lost 10 bases, with 15 bases between them. The V gene's germline CDR1 is MDHEN and CDR2 SYDVKM. The CDR3 DNA reads as TGTGCCAGCAGTTTGGCTGGGGGCCACTTAGCTTTCTTT. Residues: CASSLAGGHLAFF.

V usage is TRBV11-1 and J usage is TRBJ1-1; D remains ambiguous. Germline V gives CDR1 SGHAT, CDR2 FQDESV (reference sequence). This CDR3 is built from 14 residues. Between the trimmed V and J ends, which lost 1 base and 0 bases, there was a span of 6 bases. This CDR3 is CASSLGLMNTEAFF. As DNA, the CDR3 is TGTGCCAGCAGCTTAGGGCTCATGAACACTGAAGCTTTCTTT. Based on the CDR3 plus reference TRBV11-1 and TRBJ1-1, the full variable domain is EAEVAQSPRYKITEKSQAVAFWCDPISGHATLYWYRQILGQGPELLVQFQDESVVDDSQLPKDRFSAERLKGVDSTLKIQPAELGDSAMYLCASSLGLMNTEAFFGQGTRLTVV.